A selection of T cell receptor beta chains follows, all from one sample in a study of regulatory T cells in long-lasting Graves disease. TCRdb itself ran the multiplex PCR reads through MiXCR, one entry per CDR3 protein. Of more than 350,000 distinct CDR3 sequences in the sample, 14% to 15% were seen once. These same data were also listed under a study on T cells in Graves' hyperthyroidism and ophthalmopathy.

The sample in question was peripheral blood mononuclear cells (PBMCs), obtained at new diagnosis, from a patient treated with antithyroid drugs. The source is a woman in her 30s with Graves disease. The CDR3 runs from the conserved cysteine through the conserved F or W. The D gene is left open where the match is weak. Clone size is shown for a subset of rows, as once, few, many or a class of expanded clone.

TRBV27,few,TRBJ1-6,.,CASSFRTGGGNSPLHF,TGTGCCAGCAGTTTTCGGACCGGAGGAGGGAATTCACCCCTCCACTTT
TRBV6-5,many,TRBJ2-6,TRBD2,CASSYSMASGIPWGANVLTF,TGTGCCAGCAGTTACTCGATGGCTAGCGGTATTCCCTGGGGGGCCAACGTCCTGACTTTC
TRBV6-5,.,TRBJ2-1,.,CASSSWLDLSSYNEQFF,TGTGCCAGCAGTTCTTGGCTAGACTTGAGCTCCTACAATGAGCAGTTCTTC
TRBV2,many,TRBJ1-5,.,CASARDYSNQPQHF,TGTGCCAGCGCACGGGATTATAGCAATCAGCCCCAGCATTTT
TRBV24-1,many,TRBJ2-1,TRBD1,CATSAQGQGSSYNEQFF,TGTGCCACCAGCGCCCAGGGACAGGGGAGCTCCTACAATGAGCAGTTCTTC
TRBV12-3/TRBV12-4,many,TRBJ1-2,TRBD1,CASTPGGGGYGYTF,TGTGCCAGCACTCCAGGGGGCGGAGGGTATGGCTACACCTTC
TRBV19,.,TRBJ2-1,.,CASSIGISHNEQFF,TGTGCCAGTAGTATTGGGATTAGCCACAATGAGCAGTTCTTC
TRBV5-4,few,TRBJ2-7,.,CASSSLGGQGVYEQYF,TGTGCCAGCAGCTCCCTCGGAGGGCAGGGTGTCTACGAGCAGTACTTC
TRBV7-3,.,TRBJ2-1,TRBD2,CASNLAGGPDNEQFF,TGTGCCAGCAACTTAGCGGGAGGGCCCGACAATGAGCAGTTCTTC
TRBV5-4,many,TRBJ1-2,.,CASSLEARTYGYTF,TGTGCCAGCAGCTTGGAGGCCAGGACCTATGGCTACACCTTC
TRBV24-1,.,TRBJ1-1,.,CATSGGGPEAFF,TGTGCCACCAGTGGCGGGGGGCCTGAAGCTTTCTTT
TRBV5-1,few,TRBJ2-7,.,CASSSDPPSYEQYF,TGCGCCAGCAGTTCGGACCCGCCATCCTACGAGCAGTACTTC
TRBV5-1,few,TRBJ2-2,TRBD1,CASSLAQDRDTGELFF,TGCGCCAGCAGCTTGGCCCAGGACAGGGACACCGGGGAGCTGTTTTTT
TRBV28,many,TRBJ1-5,TRBD1,CASRSGGGHQPQHF,TGTGCCAGCAGGTCAGGGGGTGGTCATCAGCCCCAGCATTTT
TRBV12-3/TRBV12-4,many,TRBJ1-1,.,CASSLGGRGEAFF,TGTGCCAGCAGTTTGGGGGGGCGGGGTGAAGCTTTCTTT
TRBV5-1,many,TRBJ2-1,.,CASSLGHSSSYNEQFF,TGCGCCAGCAGCTTGGGACACAGCAGCTCCTACAATGAGCAGTTCTTC
TRBV20-1,many,TRBJ2-3,TRBD2,CSAINHLPSGGRVTDTQYF,TGCAGTGCTATTAACCACCTCCCCTCCGGCGGGAGAGTGACAGATACGCAGTATTTT
TRBV24-1,.,TRBJ2-7,TRBD2,CATSGVGRDEQYF,TGTGCCACCAGTGGGGTCGGGAGGGACGAGCAGTACTTC
TRBV12-3/TRBV12-4,many,TRBJ2-7,.,CASSITAGTNTEQYF,TGTGCCAGCAGTATTACTGCCGGGACGAACACCGAGCAGTACTTC
TRBV5-1,.,TRBJ2-2,.,CASSRDPNTGELFF,TGCGCCAGCAGCCGGGACCCCAACACCGGGGAGCTGTTTTTT
TRBV6-2/TRBV6-3,few,TRBJ2-2,.,CASRPQRGTGELFF,TGTGCCAGCCGCCCGCAACGGGGGACCGGGGAGCTGTTTTTT
TRBV27,many,TRBJ1-1,.,CASSIRHMNTEAFF,TGTGCCAGCAGTATTCGACATATGAACACTGAAGCTTTCTTT
TRBV29-1,few,TRBJ2-7,TRBD1,CSVDKGQGLAYEQYF,TGCAGCGTTGATAAGGGACAGGGCCTCGCCTACGAGCAGTACTTC
TRBV5-5,.,TRBJ2-3,TRBD2,CASSLFRTSGSGLTDTQYF,TGCGCCAGCAGCTTGTTTCGGACTAGCGGGAGTGGGCTCACAGATACGCAGTATTTT
TRBV27,.,TRBJ2-1,.,CASVGSGGQFF,TGTGCCAGCGTAGGGAGTGGTGGGCAGTTCTTC
TRBV5-1,many,TRBJ2-3,TRBD2,CASSLGNGRGRLDTQYF,TGCGCCAGCAGCTTGGGTAACGGGAGGGGTCGTCTGGATACGCAGTATTTT
TRBV3-1,.,TRBJ2-1,.,CASSQERSSGGVIHEQFF,TGTGCCAGCAGCCAAGAGAGGAGTAGCGGCGGAGTAATCCATGAGCAGTTCTTC
TRBV18,many,TRBJ2-7,TRBD1,CASSPKGGNRGPREQYF,TGTGCCAGCTCACCGAAGGGTGGGAACAGGGGGCCGAGGGAGCAGTACTTC
TRBV30,few,TRBJ1-5,TRBD1,CAWARQGDQPQHF,TGTGCCTGGGCCCGACAGGGCGACCAGCCCCAGCATTTT